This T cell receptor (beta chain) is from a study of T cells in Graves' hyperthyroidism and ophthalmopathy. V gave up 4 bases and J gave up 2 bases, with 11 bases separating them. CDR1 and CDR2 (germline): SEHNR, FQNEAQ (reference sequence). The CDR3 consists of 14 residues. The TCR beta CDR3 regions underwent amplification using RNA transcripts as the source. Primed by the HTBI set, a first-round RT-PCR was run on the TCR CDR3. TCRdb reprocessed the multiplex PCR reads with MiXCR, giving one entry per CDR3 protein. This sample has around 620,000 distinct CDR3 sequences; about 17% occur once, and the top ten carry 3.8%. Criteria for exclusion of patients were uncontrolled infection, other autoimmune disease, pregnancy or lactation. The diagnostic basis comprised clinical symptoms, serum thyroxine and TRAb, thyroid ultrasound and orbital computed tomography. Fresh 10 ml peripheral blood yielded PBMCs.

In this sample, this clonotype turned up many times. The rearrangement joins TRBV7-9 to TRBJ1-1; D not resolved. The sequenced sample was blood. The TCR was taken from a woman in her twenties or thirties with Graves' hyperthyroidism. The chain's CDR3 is CASSSLSENTEAFF. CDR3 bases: TGTGCCAGCAGCTCGCTCTCAGAAAACACTGAAGCTTTCTTT.